This TCR beta chain was documented in a study of shared clonotypes between healthy human individuals. Study results and caveats: Only a few donors were included, so the genetic and exposure-history diversity represented was limited.

Details on this clone: Its antigen remains unidentified.

V lost 4 bases to trimming and J lost 2 bases; unmatched junction nucleotides: 14. This CDR3 has 18 residues. Germline CDR1 is MDHEN and CDR2 is SYDVKM. Each subset's genomic DNA was split evenly across several immunoSEQ plates. Repertoires were generated with immunoSEQ multiplex PCR, while TCRdb's copy carries only in-frame clones and drops some. The sample yields 550,000 to 600,000 clones, around 81% seen once. The specimen was PBMCs. The receptor was derived from a woman aged 40-49 years in good health. Some clones in this sample may be carry-over from other donors' samples. This chain connects TRBV28 to TRBJ2-3, with 8 bases that match TRBD2. As DNA, the CDR3 is TGTGCCAGCAGTTCATCGCCGGGACTAGGGACCTTCACAGATACGCAGTATTTT. Amino acid sequence: CASSSSPGLGTFTDTQYF.